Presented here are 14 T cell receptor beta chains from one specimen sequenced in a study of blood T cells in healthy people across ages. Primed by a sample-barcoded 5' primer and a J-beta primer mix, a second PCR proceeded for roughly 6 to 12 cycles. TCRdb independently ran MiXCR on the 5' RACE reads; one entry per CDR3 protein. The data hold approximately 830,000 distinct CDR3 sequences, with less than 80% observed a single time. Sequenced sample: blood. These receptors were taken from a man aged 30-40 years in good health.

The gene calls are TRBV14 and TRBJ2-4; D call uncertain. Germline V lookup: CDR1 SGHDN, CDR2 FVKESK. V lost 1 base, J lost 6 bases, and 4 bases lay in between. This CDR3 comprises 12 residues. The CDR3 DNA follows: TGTGCCAGCAGCCAAGTTGGAAACATTCAGTACTTC. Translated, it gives CASSQVGNIQYF.

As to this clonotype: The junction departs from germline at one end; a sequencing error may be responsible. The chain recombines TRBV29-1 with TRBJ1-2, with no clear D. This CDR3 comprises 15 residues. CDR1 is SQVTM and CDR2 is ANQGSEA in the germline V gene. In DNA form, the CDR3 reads TGCAGCGTTGAAGATCGATGGGGAAGCAACTATAGCTACACCTTC. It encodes CSVEDRWGSNYSYTF.

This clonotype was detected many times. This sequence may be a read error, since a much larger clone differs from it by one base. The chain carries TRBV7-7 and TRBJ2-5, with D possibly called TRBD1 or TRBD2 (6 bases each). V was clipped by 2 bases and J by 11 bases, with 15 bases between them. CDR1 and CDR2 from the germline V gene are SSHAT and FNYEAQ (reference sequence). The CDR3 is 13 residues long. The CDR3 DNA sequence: TGTGCCAGCAGCTTATGGGGGGCAGATGAGCAGTACTTC. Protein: CASSLWGADEQYF. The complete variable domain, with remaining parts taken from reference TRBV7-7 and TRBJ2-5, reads GAGVSQSPRYKVTKRGQDVTLRCDPISSHATLYWYQQALGQGPEFLTYFNYEAQPDKSGLPSDRFSAERPEGSISTLTIQRTEQRDSAMYRCASSLWGADEQYFGPGTRLLVL.

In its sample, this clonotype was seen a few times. As DNA, the CDR3 is TGCAGTGCTAGCCAGGGGGCGGACACCGGGGAGCTGTTTTTT. It specifies CSASQGADTGELFF. The gene calls are TRBV20-1 and TRBJ2-2, with 8 nucleotides matching TRBD1. CDR3 length: 14 amino acids. The trim removed 3 bases at V and 3 bases at J, leaving 3 bases unmatched. The germline gives CDR1 DFQATT, CDR2 SNEGSKA (reference sequence).

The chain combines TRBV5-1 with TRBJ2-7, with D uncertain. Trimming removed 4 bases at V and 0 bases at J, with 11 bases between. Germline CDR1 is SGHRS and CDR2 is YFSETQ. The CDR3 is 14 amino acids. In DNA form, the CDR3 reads TGCGCCAGCAGCAGGGCTCCTACCTCCTACGAGCAGTACTTC. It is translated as CASSRAPTSYEQYF.

CDR3 loop: CASSYTSGGRKETQYF. The CDR3 DNA is TGTGCCAGCAGCTATACTAGCGGGGGAAGAAAAGAGACCCAGTACTTC. V usage is TRBV7-3 and J usage is TRBJ2-5; 11 bases are shared with TRBD2. V shed 4 bases, J shed 3 bases, and the junction held 7 bases outside the gene matches. This CDR3 is built from 16 residues. Germline CDR1 is SGHTA and CDR2 is FQGTGA.

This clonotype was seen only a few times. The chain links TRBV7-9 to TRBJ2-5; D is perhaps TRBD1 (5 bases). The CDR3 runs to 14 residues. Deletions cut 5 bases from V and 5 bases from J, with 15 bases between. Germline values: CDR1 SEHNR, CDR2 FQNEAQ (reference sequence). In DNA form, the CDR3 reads TGTGCCAGCAGCCGCCAGGGTTCTAAGGAGACCCAGTACTTC. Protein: CASSRQGSKETQYF.

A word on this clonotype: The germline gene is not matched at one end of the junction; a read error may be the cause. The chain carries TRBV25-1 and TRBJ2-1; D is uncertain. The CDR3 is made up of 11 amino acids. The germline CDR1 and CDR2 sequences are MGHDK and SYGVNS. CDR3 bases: TGTGCCTGCAGGTATGGGGATGTGCAGTTCTTC. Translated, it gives CACRYGDVQFF.

CDR3 loop: CASSLVAVASEQYF. CDR3 coding DNA: TGTGCCAGCAGCTTAGTGGCAGTAGCCTCCGAGCAGTACTTC. The chain links TRBV7-2 to TRBJ2-7, with unresolved D. Trimming took off 1 base at V and 6 bases at J, with 13 bases between the two ends. The CDR3 sequence is 14 residues long. The germline CDR1 and CDR2 sequences are SGHTA and FQGNSA. Combining the CDR3 with reference TRBV7-2 and TRBJ2-7 gives the whole variable domain GAGVSQSPSNKVTEKGKDVELRCDPISGHTALYWYRQSLGQGLEFLIYFQGNSAPDKSGLPSDRFSAERTGGSVSTLTIQRTQQEDSAVYLCASSLVAVASEQYFGPGTRLTVT.

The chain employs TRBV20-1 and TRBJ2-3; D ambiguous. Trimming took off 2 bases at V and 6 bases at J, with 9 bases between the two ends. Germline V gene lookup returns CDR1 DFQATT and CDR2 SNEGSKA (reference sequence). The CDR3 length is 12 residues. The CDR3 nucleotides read TGCAGTGCTAGAACAGATTCGGATACGCAGTATTTT. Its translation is CSARTDSDTQYF.

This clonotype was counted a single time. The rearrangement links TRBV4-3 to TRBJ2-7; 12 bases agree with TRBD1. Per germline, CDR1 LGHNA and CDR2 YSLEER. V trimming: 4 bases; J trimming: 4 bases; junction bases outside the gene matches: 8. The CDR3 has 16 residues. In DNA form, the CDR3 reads TGCGCCAGCAGCCCTGGGACAGGGGGCTCGGCGTACGAGCAGTACTTC. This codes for CASSPGTGGSAYEQYF.

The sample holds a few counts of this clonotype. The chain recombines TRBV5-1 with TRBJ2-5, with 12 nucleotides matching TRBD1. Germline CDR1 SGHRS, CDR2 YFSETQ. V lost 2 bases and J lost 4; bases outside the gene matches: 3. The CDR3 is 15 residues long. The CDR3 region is CASSFGTGGAETQYF. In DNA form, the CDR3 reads TGCGCCAGCAGCTTCGGGACAGGGGGCGCAGAGACCCAGTACTTC.

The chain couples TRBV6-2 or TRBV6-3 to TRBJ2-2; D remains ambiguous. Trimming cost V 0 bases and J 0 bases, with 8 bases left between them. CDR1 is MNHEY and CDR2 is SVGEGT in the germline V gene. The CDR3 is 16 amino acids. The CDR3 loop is CASSYSVQSNTGELFF. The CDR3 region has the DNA TGTGCCAGCAGTTACTCGGTACAATCGAACACCGGGGAGCTGTTTTTT.

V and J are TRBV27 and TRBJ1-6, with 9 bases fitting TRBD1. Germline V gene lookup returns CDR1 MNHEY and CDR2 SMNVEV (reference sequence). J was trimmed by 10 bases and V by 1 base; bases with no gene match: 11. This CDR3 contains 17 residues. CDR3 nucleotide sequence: TGTGCCAGCAGTTTATTAGGATGGCAGGACAGGGGATCACCCCTCCACTTT. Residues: CASSLLGWQDRGSPLHF.